This TCR beta chain emerged from a study of control samples from healthy donors and cancer patients. Here immunoSEQ multiplex PCR was the method, and the copy in TCRdb shows in-frame clones only, minus some. Found here are over 75,000 clones, approximately 86% of them singletons; the top ten hold around a fifth. The specimen sequenced was blood. The receptor was isolated from a man aged 25 to 40 in good health.

The chain's CDR3 is CASSPGGSGGAGTDTQYF. DNA for the CDR3: TGTGCCAGCAGCCCAGGAGGTAGCGGGGGGGCGGGCACAGATACGCAGTATTTT. The V gene is TRBV5-4, the J gene TRBJ2-3; 11 nucleotides match TRBD2. There are 18 residues in the CDR3. The junction had 11 bases not matched to a gene; V was cut back by 4 bases and J by 1 base. Germline CDR1 SGHNT, CDR2 YYREEE (reference sequence).